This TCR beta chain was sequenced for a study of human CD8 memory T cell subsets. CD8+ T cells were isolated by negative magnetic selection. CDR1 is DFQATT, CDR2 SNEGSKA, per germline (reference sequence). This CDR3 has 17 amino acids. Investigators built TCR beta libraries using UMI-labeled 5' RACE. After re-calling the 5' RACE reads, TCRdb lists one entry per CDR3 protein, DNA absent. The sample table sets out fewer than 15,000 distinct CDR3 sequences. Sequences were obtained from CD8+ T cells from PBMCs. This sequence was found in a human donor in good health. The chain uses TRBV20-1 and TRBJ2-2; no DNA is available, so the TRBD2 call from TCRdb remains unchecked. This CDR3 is CSARDPRWEKDTGELFF.